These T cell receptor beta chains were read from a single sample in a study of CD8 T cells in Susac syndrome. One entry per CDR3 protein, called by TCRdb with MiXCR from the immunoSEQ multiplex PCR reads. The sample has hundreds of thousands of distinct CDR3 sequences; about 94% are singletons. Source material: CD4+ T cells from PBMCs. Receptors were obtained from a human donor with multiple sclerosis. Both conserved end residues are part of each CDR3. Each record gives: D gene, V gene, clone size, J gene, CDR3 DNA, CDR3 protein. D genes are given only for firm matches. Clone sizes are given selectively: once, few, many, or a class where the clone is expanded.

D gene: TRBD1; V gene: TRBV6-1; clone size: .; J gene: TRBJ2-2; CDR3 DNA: TGTGCCAGCAGACGACAGGGCAGCGGGGAGCTGTTTTTT; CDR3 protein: CASRRQGSGELFF
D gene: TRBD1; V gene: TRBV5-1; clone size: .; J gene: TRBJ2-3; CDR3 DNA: TGCGCCAGCAGCTTGGCCCCGGGACAGGGGCGCACAGATACGCAGTATTTT; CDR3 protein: CASSLAPGQGRTDTQYF
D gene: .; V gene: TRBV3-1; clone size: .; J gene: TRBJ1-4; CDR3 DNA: TGTGCCAGCAGCCCCTTACGGACAGCCGAACGGGAAAAACTGTTTTTT; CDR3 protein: CASSPLRTAEREKLFF
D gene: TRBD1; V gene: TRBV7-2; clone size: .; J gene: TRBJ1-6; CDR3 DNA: TGTGCCAGCAGCCCAGGACAGGCGAGGCCCCTCCACTTT; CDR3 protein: CASSPGQARPLHF
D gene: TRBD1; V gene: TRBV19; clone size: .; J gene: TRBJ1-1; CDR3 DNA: TGTGCCAGTAGTGTCCGGACAGGGGAGACTGAAGCTTTCTTT; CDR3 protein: CASSVRTGETEAFF
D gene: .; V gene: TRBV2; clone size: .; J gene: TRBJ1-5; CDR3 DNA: TGTGCCAGCAGCAGGACAGAGAATCAGCCCCAGCATTTT; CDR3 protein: CASSRTENQPQHF
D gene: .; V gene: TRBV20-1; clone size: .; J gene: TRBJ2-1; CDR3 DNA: TGCAGTGCTAGAGTTCCGCGACACAATGAGCAGTTCTTC; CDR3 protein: CSARVPRHNEQFF
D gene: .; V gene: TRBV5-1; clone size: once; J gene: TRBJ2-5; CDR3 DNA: TGCGCCAGCATGGCTAGCAAAGAGACCCAGTACTTC; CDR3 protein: CASMASKETQYF
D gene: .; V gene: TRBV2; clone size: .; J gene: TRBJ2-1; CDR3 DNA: TGTGCCAGCAGCCGAAGTTTCTCCTACAATGAGCAGTTCTTC; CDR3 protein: CASSRSFSYNEQFF
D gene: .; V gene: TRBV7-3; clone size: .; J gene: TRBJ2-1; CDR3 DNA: TGTGCCAGCAGCTTACAGGGCGGCGTAAATAATGAGCAGTTCTTC; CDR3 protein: CASSLQGGVNNEQFF
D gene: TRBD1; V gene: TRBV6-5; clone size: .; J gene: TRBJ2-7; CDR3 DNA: TGTGCCAGCACCCGGACAGGGGGTTCCGAGCAGTACTTC; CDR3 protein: CASTRTGGSEQYF
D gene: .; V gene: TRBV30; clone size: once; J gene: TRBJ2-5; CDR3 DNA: TGTGCCTGGAGTGTTGGAGGTTACCAAGAGACCCAGTACTTC; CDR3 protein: CAWSVGGYQETQYF
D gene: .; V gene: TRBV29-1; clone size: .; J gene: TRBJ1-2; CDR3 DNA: TGCAGCGTTGCTCTGGCCAGAGCTAACTATGGCTACACCTTC; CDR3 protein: CSVALARANYGYTF
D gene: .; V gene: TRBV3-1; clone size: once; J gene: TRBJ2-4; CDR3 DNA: TGTGCCAGCAGCCAATTCACGGACGGGGGCTTTTGGAACATTCAGTACTTC; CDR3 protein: CASSQFTDGGFWNIQYF
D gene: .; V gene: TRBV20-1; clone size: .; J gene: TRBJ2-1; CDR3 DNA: TGCAGTGCTAGACCCACCGGGATAAAAAACAATGAGCAGTTCTTC; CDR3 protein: CSARPTGIKNNEQFF
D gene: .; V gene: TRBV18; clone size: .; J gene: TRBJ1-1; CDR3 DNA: TGTGCCAGCTCCCCTATCACCACTGGAAACACTGAAGCTTTCTTT; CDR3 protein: CASSPITTGNTEAFF
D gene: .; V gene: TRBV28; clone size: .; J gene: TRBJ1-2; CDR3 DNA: TGTGCCAGCAGTTTGGGGGGGGTCTATGGCTACACCTTC; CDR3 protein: CASSLGGVYGYTF
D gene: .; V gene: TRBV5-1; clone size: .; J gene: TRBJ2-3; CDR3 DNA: TGCGCCAGCAGCTTCGGCCCGAGGACGGATACGCAGTATTTT; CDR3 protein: CASSFGPRTDTQYF
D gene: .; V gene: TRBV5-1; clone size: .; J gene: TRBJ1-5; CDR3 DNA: TGCGCCAGCAGCTTGGATGGGGGCAATCAGCCCCAGCATTTT; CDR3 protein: CASSLDGGNQPQHF
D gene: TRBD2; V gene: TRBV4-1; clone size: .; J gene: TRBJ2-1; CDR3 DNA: TGCGCCAGCAGCCAACACCCCAGGGCGGGACTAGCGGGAGGGGAGCAGTTCTTC; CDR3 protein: CASSQHPRAGLAGGEQFF
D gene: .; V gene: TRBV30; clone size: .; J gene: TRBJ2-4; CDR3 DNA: TGTGCCGGAGATGACGGGACCCGCGAAAACATTCAGTACTTC; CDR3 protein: CAGDDGTRENIQYF
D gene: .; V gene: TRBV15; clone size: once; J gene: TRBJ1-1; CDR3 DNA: TGTGCCACCAGCAGAGACGTCGGCAACACTGAAGCTTTCTTT; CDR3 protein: CATSRDVGNTEAFF
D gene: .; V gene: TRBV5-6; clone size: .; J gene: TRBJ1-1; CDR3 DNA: TGTGCCAGCAGCACGGGACGGACGGCGCGCACTGAAGCTTTCTTT; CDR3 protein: CASSTGRTARTEAFF
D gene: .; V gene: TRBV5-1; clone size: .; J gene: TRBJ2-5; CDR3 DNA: TGCGCCAGCGGGGGCCAGGGTCCAGAGACCCAGTACTTC; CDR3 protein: CASGGQGPETQYF
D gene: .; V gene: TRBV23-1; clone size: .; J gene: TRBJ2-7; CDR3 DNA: TGCGCCAGCAGCCCGGGTAGGAGCTCCTACGAGCAGTACTTC; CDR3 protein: CASSPGRSSYEQYF